This T cell receptor beta chain was sequenced for a study of cytomegalovirus exposure and HLA in healthy donors. The PCR made use of 60 Vbeta and 13 Jbeta primers. Here immunoSEQ multiplex PCR was the method, and the copy in TCRdb shows in-frame clones only, minus some. The sample gives roughly 80,000 clones, 77% of which show up once; approximately 3% is in the top ten. This clone occurred a few times. V lost 7 bases and J 5 bases, leaving 6 bases between the germline ends. This CDR3 has 11 amino acids. The germline V gene encodes CDR1 MNHEY and CDR2 SVGAGI. The sequenced material came from PBMCs. The chain has TRBV6-5 and TRBJ2-1, with TRBD2 as a possible D gene (5 bases). This TCR was sampled from a man aged 45-65 years in good health and CMV-seropositive. The CDR3 is CASTGNNEQFF. The CDR3 DNA follows: TGTGCCAGCACCGGGAACAATGAGCAGTTCTTC.